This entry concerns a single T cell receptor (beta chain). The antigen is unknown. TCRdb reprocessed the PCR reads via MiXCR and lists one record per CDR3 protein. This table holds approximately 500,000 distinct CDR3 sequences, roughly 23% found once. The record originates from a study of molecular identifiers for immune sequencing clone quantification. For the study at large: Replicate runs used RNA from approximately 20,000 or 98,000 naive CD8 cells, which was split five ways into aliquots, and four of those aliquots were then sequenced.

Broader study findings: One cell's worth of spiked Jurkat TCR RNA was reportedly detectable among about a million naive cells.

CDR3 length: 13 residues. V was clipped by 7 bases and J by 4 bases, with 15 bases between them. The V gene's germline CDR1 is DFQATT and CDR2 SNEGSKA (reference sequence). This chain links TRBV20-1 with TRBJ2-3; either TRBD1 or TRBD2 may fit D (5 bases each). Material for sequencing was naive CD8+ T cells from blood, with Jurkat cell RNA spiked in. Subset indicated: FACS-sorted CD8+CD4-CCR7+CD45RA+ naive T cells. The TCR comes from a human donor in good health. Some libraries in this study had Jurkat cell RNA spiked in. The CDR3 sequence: CSGSGTLSDTQYF. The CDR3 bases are TGCAGTGGTTCAGGGACGCTCTCAGATACGCAGTATTTT.